The 11 T cell receptor beta chains below all came from one sample that was sequenced in a study of cytomegalovirus exposure and HLA in healthy donors. Using immunoSEQ multiplex PCR, the repertoire was profiled, and TCRdb retains in-frame clones only, with some absent. The profile shows some 65,000 clones, roughly 95% of them singletons. Sequenced sample: PBMCs. These receptors were obtained from a young man in good health and CMV-seronegative.

The rearrangement links TRBV5-8 to TRBJ1-1; D may be TRBD1 (5 bases). This CDR3 comprises 14 residues. Trimming took off 1 base at V and 3 bases at J, with 10 bases between the two ends. Germline assignment: CDR1 SGHTS and CDR2 YDEGEE. The DNA of the CDR3 is TGTGCCAGCAGCTTGCCAGGGATCGACACTGAAGCTTTCTTT. The encoded protein is CASSLPGIDTEAFF.

The chain has TRBV28 and TRBJ1-5; 9 positions agree with TRBD1. This CDR3 contains 16 residues. CDR1 and CDR2 (germline): MDHEN, SYDVKM. The J segment lost 1 base and the V segment lost 7 bases, leaving 8 bases of the junction unmatched. The CDR3 DNA sequence: TGTGCCAGCATCAAGGGACAGGGTAGGAGCAATCAGCCCCAGCATTTT. Its protein product is CASIKGQGRSNQPQHF.

Only one count was recorded for this clone. The rearrangement uses TRBV7-6 and TRBJ1-6, with 10 bases aligning to TRBD1. CDR3 length equals 15 residues. Germline lookup yields CDR1 SGHVS and CDR2 FNYEAQ. The J segment lost 10 bases and the V segment lost 5 bases, leaving 8 bases of the junction unmatched. CDR3: CASSLGGTGVSPLHF. The DNA for the CDR3 is TGTGCCAGCAGCCTAGGTGGGACAGGGGTGTCACCCCTCCACTTT.

The chain joins TRBV6-1 to TRBJ2-1, with 10 bases aligning to TRBD2. V trimming: 7 bases; J trimming: 3 bases; junction bases outside the gene matches: 3. Germline CDR1 is MNHNS and CDR2 is SASEGT. CDR3 length: 14 amino acids. CDR3 in amino acids: CASTASGSYNEQFF. CDR3 DNA sequence: TGTGCCAGCACCGCTAGCGGGAGCTACAATGAGCAGTTCTTC.

This rearrangement joins TRBV5-1 to TRBJ2-2, with D perhaps matching TRBD1 (5 bases). Germline V gives CDR1 SGHRS, CDR2 YFSETQ. Deletions cut 0 bases from V and 4 bases from J, with 7 bases between. The CDR3 is 14 residues long. The CDR3 reads CASSLAGRTGELFF. CDR3 in DNA: TGCGCCAGCAGCTTGGCAGGGCGCACCGGGGAGCTGTTTTTT.

This sequence joins TRBV27 and TRBJ1-2; 7 nucleotides align to TRBD1. With 4 bases clipped from V and 2 bases from J, the junction kept 1 base outside the gene matches. CDR1 MNHEY and CDR2 SMNVEV come from the germline V gene (reference sequence). This CDR3 is 13 amino acids long. The DNA of the CDR3 is TGTGCCAGCAGTTACAGGGGAAACTATGGCTACACCTTC. It specifies CASSYRGNYGYTF.

The chain joins TRBV4-2 to TRBJ2-3; 12 bases match TRBD2. Germline CDR1 and CDR2: LGHNA and YNFKEQ. With V trimmed by 1 base and J by 6 bases, 14 bases remained unmatched. The CDR3 consists of 19 residues. CDR3 in DNA: TGTGCCAGCAGCCAAGTACCTGTGACTAGCGGGAGTATTACCGATACGCAGTATTTT. This encodes CASSQVPVTSGSITDTQYF.

This clone was counted a single time. The CDR3 protein is CASSIDGGLVGNQPQHF. CDR3 DNA sequence: TGTGCCAGTAGTATAGATGGAGGGTTGGTTGGCAATCAGCCCCAGCATTTT. The gene calls are TRBV19 and TRBJ1-5; D remains ambiguous. The CDR3 loop spans 17 amino acids. The germline V gene has CDR1 LNHDA and CDR2 SQIVND (reference sequence). The V and J ends lost 0 bases and 2 bases respectively, with 14 bases between them.

Concerning this clone itself: Compared with germline, one end of the junction differs, possibly owing to a read error. The chain couples TRBV5-1 to TRBJ2-5; 9 bases line up with TRBD1. Germline CDR1 reads SGHRS; CDR2 reads YFSETQ. This CDR3 spans 13 amino acids. This CDR3 is CASSLGQGETQYF. The CDR3 DNA follows: TGTGCCAGCAGCTTGGGACAGGGAGAGACCCAGTACTTC. The complete variable domain, with remaining parts taken from reference TRBV5-1 and TRBJ2-5, reads KAGVTQTPRYLIKTRGQQVTLSCSPISGHRSVSWYQQTPGQGLQFLFEYFSETQRNKGNFPGRFSGRQFSNSRSEMNVSTLELGDSALYLCASSLGQGETQYFGPGTRLLVL.

The chain uses TRBV10-3 and TRBJ2-1, with 10 bases fitting TRBD1. This CDR3 has 14 amino acids. Per the germline V gene, CDR1 is ENHRY and CDR2 is SYGVKD. Trimming cost V 5 bases and J 5 bases; bases outside gene matches: 3. The CDR3 is CAISHGTGDNEQFF. For the CDR3, the DNA is TGTGCCATCAGTCACGGGACAGGGGACAATGAGCAGTTCTTC.

Here the CDR3 DNA reads TGTGCCAGCAGTGACCGGGGTGGCCCCTATGGCTACACCTTC. Its protein product is CASSDRGGPYGYTF. The V and J genes are TRBV2 and TRBJ1-2, with no clear D. There are 14 residues in the CDR3. The V and J ends lost 3 bases and 4 bases respectively, with 12 bases between them. Germline-derived CDR1 and CDR2 are SNHLY and FYNNEI.